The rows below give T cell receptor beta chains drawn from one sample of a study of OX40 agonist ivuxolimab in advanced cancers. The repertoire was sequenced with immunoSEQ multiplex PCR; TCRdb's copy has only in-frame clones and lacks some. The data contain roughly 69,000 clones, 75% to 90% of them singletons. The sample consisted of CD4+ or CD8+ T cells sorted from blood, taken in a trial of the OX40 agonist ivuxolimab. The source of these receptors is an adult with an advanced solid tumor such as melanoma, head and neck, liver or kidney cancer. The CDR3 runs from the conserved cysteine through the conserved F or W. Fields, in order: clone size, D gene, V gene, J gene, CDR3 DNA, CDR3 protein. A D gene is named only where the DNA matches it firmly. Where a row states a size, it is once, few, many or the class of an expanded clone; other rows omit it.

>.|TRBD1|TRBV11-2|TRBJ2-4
TGTGCCAGCAGGCGGACAGGGGAGAAGAAAAACATTCAGTACTTC
CASRRTGEKKNIQYF
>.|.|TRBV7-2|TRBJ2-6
TGTGCCAGCAGCTTAGGTCCCGCAGGCTCTGGGGCCAACGTCCTGACTTTC
CASSLGPAGSGANVLTF
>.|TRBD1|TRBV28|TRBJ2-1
TGTGCCAGCAGTTTGGAACAGGGGACCGCTGAGCAGTTCTTC
CASSLEQGTAEQFF
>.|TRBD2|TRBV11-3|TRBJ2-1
TGTGCCAGCAGCTCGGCGGGACTAGCGGGGTCCAATGAGCAGTTCTTC
CASSSAGLAGSNEQFF
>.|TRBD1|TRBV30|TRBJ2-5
TGTGCCTGGAAGTCAGGGGGCGAGACCCAGTACTTC
CAWKSGGETQYF
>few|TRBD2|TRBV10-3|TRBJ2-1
TGTGCCATCAGTGAGGGGACCGGGACTAGCGGGAGTTTTCGGCAGTTCTTC
CAISEGTGTSGSFRQFF
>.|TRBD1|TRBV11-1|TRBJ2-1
TGTGCCAGCAGATGGACAGGGGGCCGAAATGAGCAGTTCTTC
CASRWTGGRNEQFF
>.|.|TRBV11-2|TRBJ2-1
TGTGCCAGCAGCTTAGCCAGCTCCTACAATGAGCAGTTCTTC
CASSLASSYNEQFF
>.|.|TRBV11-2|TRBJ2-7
TGTGCCAGCAGCTCAGGGGTTCGGGTCCCCGAGCAGTACTTC
CASSSGVRVPEQYF
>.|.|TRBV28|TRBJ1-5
TGTGCCAGCAGCCAAACTAGGGGTCGGGATAGCAATCAGCCCCAGCATTTT
CASSQTRGRDSNQPQHF
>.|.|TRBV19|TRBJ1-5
TGTGCCAGTAGTACCAAGTTTCAGCCCCAGCATTTT
CASSTKFQPQHF
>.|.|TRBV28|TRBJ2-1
TGTGCCAGCAGTTCTATAGCTCCCGGGGGCAATGAGCAGTTCTTC
CASSSIAPGGNEQFF
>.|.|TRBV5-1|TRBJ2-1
TGCGCCAGCAGCTTGGCAGCGGTTTACTCCTACAATGAGCAGTTCTTC
CASSLAAVYSYNEQFF
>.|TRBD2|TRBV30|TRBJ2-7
TGTGCCTGGAACGGGGGGGGTTCCTACGAGCAGTACTTC
CAWNGGGSYEQYF
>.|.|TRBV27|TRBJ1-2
TGTGCCAGCAGTAGAGGACAGACGACATCTAACTATGGCTACACCTTC
CASSRGQTTSNYGYTF
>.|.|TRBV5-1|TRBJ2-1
TGCGCCAGCAGCGGGGGTCGAGGTTCCTACAATGAGCAGTTCTTC
CASSGGRGSYNEQFF
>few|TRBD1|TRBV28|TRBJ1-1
TGTGCCAGCAGCACAGGGGGCCCGAACACTGAAGCTTTCTTT
CASSTGGPNTEAFF
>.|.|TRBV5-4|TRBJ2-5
TGTGCCAGCAGCGCAGGGGGGCGGGAGAGGGGAGAGACCCAGTACTTC
CASSAGGRERGETQYF
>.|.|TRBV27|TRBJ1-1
TGTGCCAGCAGTTTATCGTATCCCGCGGGCGGGCGGATGAACACTGAAGCTTTCTTT
CASSLSYPAGGRMNTEAFF
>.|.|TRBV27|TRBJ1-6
TGTGCCAGCAGGTTTGGGGCGAGCTCCTATAATTCACCCCTCCACTTT
CASRFGASSYNSPLHF
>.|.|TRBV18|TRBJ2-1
TGTGCCAGCTCACGTCAAGAGCTCCTGCTTTACAATGAGCAGTTCTTC
CASSRQELLLYNEQFF
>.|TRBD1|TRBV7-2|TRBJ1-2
TGTGCCAGCAGCCCTACAGGGGGCTTTGGCTACACCTTC
CASSPTGGFGYTF
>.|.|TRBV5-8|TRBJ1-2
TGTGCCAGCAGCCCGGACTGGGGCTATGGCTACACCTTC
CASSPDWGYGYTF
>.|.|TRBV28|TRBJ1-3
TGTGCCAGCGGCAACGGGGGCTCTGGAAACACCATATATTTT
CASGNGGSGNTIYF
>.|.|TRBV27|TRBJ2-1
TGTGCCAGCAGGACGGAAAGAGGCTACAATGAGCAGTTCTTC
CASRTERGYNEQFF
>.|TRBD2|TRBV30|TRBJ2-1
TGTGCCTGGAGTGTACGGTCTAGCGGAGACCCGGGGGTCTTC
CAWSVRSSGDPGVF
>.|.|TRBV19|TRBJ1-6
TGTGCCAGTAGTATAGAGGGACGGCGGGATTCACCCCTCCACTTT
CASSIEGRRDSPLHF
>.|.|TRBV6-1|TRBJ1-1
TGTGCCAGCAGTGAAGAGGGATTGGCGGAAGCTTTCTTT
CASSEEGLAEAFF
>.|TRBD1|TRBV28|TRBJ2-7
TGTGCCAGCAGTAAACCTATGGGACAGGCCTACGAGCAGTACTTC
CASSKPMGQAYEQYF
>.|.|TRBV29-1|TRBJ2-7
TGCAGCGTTGACCAGGGTACGTCGTCCGACGAGCAGTACTTC
CSVDQGTSSDEQYF
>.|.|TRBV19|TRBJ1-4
TGTGCCAGTAGTCGCTCCGCGTCTAATGAAAAACTGTTTTTT
CASSRSASNEKLFF
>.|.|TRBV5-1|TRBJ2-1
TGCGCCAGCAGCTTGGGGGAGATGATTGAGCAGTTCTTC
CASSLGEMIEQFF
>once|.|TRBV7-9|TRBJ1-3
TGTGCCAGCAGCTTACCCCGGGGGAATGGAAACACCATATATTTT
CASSLPRGNGNTIYF
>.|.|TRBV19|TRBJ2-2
TGTGCCAGCCGGGTGGGAGGATCTTCCGGGGAGCTGTTTTTT
CASRVGGSSGELFF
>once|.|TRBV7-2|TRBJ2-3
TGTGCCAGCAGCTTACGGGGGATAGATACGCAGTATTTT
CASSLRGIDTQYF
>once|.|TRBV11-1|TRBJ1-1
TGTGCCAGCACCAACCCGACGGGCTCTGAAGCTTTCTTT
CASTNPTGSEAFF
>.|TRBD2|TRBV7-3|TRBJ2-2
TGTGCCAGCAGCTCGACTAGCGGGAGGGCCGGCGGGGAGCTGTTTTTT
CASSSTSGRAGGELFF
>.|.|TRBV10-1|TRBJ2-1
TGCGCCAGCAGTGAAAGTACAAACAATGAGCAGTTCTTC
CASSESTNNEQFF
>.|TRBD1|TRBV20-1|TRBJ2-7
TGCAGTGCGAGACAGGGATACGAGCAGTACTTC
CSARQGYEQYF
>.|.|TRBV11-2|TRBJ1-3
TGTGCCAGCAGCTTATGGTTCCGGGACACCATATATTTT
CASSLWFRDTIYF
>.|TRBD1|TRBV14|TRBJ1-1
TGTGCCAGCAGCCACACACAGGGGCACACTGAAGCTTTCTTT
CASSHTQGHTEAFF